Below, one T cell receptor beta chain is given with its context. This specimen comes from a study of blood T cell repertoires in COVID-19. About the research overall: The analysed material was cDNA or gDNA that came from T cells, B-cell-depleted T cells, or PBMCs.

The CDR3 consists of 15 residues. V was shortened by 3 bases and J by 9 bases, with 16 bases between the two germline ends. Germline V gene data show CDR1 as SGHRS and CDR2 as YFSETQ. Original processing notes: The authors estimated nucleated cell counts from reference gene primer amplification. The assay was immunoSEQ multiplex PCR, and TCRdb's table has in-frame clones only and misses some. D and trimming come from the DNA, and the V and J calls and clone size come from that table. The sample yields fewer than 200,000 clones, about 87% seen once. Sequencing was done on a sample of peripheral blood. V is TRBV5-1 and J is TRBJ1-6, with unresolved D. The TCR originated in an older woman who had recovered from COVID-19. This CDR3 is CASSSNPTNSSPLHF. The CDR3 DNA reads as TGCGCCAGCAGCTCGAATCCGACCAACAGTTCACCCCTCCACTTT.